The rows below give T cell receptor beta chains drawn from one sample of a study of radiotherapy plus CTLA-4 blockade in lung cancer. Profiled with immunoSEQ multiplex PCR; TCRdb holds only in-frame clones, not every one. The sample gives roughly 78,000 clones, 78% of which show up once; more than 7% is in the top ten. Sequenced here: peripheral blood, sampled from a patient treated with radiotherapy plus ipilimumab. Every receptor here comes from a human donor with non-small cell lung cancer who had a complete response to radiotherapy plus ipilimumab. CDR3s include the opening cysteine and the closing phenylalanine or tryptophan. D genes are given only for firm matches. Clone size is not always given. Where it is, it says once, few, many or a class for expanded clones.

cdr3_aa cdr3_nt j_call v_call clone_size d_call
CASSPPETGANTIYF TGTGCCAGCTCACCACCCGAGACAGGGGCAAACACCATATATTTT TRBJ1-3 TRBV18 - TRBD1
CASSLTGNTEAFF TGTGCCAGCAGCCTGACAGGGAACACTGAAGCTTTCTTT TRBJ1-1 TRBV7-9 - -
CASSLAPAGGTQYF TGTGCCAGCAGCTTAGCTCCAGCGGGAGGGACGCAGTATTTT TRBJ2-3 TRBV7-2 few TRBD2
CASSQEPGANYGYTF TGTGCCAGCTCACAAGAACCAGGGGCCAACTATGGCTATACCTTC TRBJ1-2 TRBV18 - -
CASSRRTGGRETQYF TGTGCCAGCAGCAGGAGGACAGGGGGCCGAGAGACCCAGTACTTC TRBJ2-5 TRBV7-2 - TRBD1
CASSPGGFSGANVLTF TGTGCCAGCAGCCCCGGGGGCTTCTCTGGGGCCAACGTCCTGACTTTC TRBJ2-6 TRBV5-4 - -
CAWRTVSSTDTQYF TGTGCCTGGAGGACGGTATCTAGCACAGATACGCAGTATTTT TRBJ2-3 TRBV30 - -
CASSILRQGGWPQHF TGTGCCAGTAGTATACTCCGACAGGGTGGATGGCCCCAGCATTTT TRBJ1-5 TRBV19 - TRBD1
CASSRRGTANYGYTF TGTGCCAGCAGTCGACGAGGGACCGCCAACTATGGCTACACCTTC TRBJ1-2 TRBV6-5 - -
CASSQSGQNYGYTF TGCGCCAGCAGCCAATCGGGACAGAACTATGGCTACACCTTC TRBJ1-2 TRBV4-3 - TRBD1
CASSNRNMNTEAFF TGTGCCAGCAGTAACAGGAACATGAACACTGAAGCTTTCTTT TRBJ1-1 TRBV6-5 - -
CASSTLSDYGYTF TGTGCCAGCAGTACTCTCTCTGACTATGGCTACACCTTC TRBJ1-2 TRBV28 - -
CASSPGGTIYGYTF TGTGCCAGCAGCCCAGGAGGGACAATCTATGGCTACACCTTC TRBJ1-2 TRBV11-2 few -
CASSNRYGYTF TGTGCCAGCAGTAACCGGTATGGCTACACCTTC TRBJ1-2 TRBV6-5 few -
CASSQDRGPYGYTF TGCGCCAGCAGCCAAGACCGGGGTCCCTATGGCTACACCTTC TRBJ1-2 TRBV4-1 - -
CASSRRGFDSRAFF TGTGCCAGCAGCCGTCGGGGTTTTGATTCTAGAGCTTTCTTT TRBJ1-1 TRBV11-3 - -
CASSINEQFF TGTGCCAGCAGTATCAATGAGCAGTTCTTC TRBJ2-1 TRBV25-1 - -
CASSSSGGWNEQFF TGCGCCAGCAGCTCATCGGGGGGGTGGAATGAGCAGTTCTTC TRBJ2-1 TRBV5-1 - TRBD2
CASTAGSGGRGSYNEQFF TGTGCCAGCACCGCCGGTAGTGGGGGGAGGGGTAGTTACAATGAGCAGTTCTTC TRBJ2-1 TRBV9 few TRBD2
CAWTKGAGGRDTQYF TGTGCCTGGACCAAGGGAGCGGGGGGGCGGGATACGCAGTATTTT TRBJ2-3 TRBV30 - TRBD2
CASSRGRGWENYNEQFF TGCGCCAGCAGCCGCGGCAGGGGGTGGGAGAACTACAATGAGCAGTTCTTC TRBJ2-1 TRBV4-1 - TRBD1
CSVGETGDANTGELFF TGCAGCGTTGGGGAGACAGGGGACGCGAACACCGGGGAGCTGTTTTTT TRBJ2-2 TRBV29-1 - TRBD1
CASSTRDRGETQYF TGTGCCAGCAGCACCCGGGACAGGGGGGAGACCCAGTACTTC TRBJ2-5 TRBV5-4 - TRBD1